The T cell receptor beta chain under discussion was sequenced for a study of blood T cell repertoires in COVID-19. Study background: T cells, B-cell-depleted T cells, or PBMCs supplied cDNA or gDNA.

Unmatched junction bases numbered 3, after V lost 5 bases and J lost 8 bases. There are 11 residues in the CDR3. CDR1 is DFQATT and CDR2 is SNEGSKA in the germline V gene (reference sequence). Per the original data handling: Cell counts per sample came from amplifying reference gene primers. Data came from immunoSEQ multiplex PCR; TCRdb stores just in-frame clones and leaves some out. Clone size and the V and J calls come from that table; the DNA yielded D and trimming. The table records a few hundred thousand clones, approximately 90% of them present only once. This clone was seen a single time. The clonotype was recovered from a woman between 50 and 59 years old who had recovered from COVID-19. The chain employs TRBV20-1 and TRBJ1-2, with 9 bases aligning to TRBD1. Input material: peripheral blood. Here the CDR3 reads CSAQDRGGYTF. The CDR3 DNA follows: TGCAGTGCTCAGGACAGGGGCGGCTACACCTTC.